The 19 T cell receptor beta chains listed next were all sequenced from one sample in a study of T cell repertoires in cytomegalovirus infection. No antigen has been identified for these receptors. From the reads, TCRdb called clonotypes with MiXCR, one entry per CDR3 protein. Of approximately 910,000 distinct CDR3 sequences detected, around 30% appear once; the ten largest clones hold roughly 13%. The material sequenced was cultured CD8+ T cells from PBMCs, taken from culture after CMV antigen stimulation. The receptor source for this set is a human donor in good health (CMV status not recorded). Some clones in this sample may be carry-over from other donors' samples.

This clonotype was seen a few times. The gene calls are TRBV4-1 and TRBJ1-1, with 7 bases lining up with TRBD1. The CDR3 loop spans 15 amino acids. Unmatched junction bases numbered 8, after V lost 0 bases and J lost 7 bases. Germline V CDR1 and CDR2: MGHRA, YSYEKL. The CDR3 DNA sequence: TGCGCCAGCAGCCAAGAATCAGGAAGGGACAGTGAAGCTTTCTTT. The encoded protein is CASSQESGRDSEAFF.

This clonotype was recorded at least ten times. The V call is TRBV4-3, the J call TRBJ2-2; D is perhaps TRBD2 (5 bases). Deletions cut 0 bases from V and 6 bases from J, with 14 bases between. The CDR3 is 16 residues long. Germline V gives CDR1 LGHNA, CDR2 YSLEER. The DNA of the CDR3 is TGCGCCAGCAGCCAAGATAATTCACCCGGGGCCGGGGAGCTGTTTTTT. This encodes CASSQDNSPGAGELFF.

CDR3 nucleotides: TGCGCCAGCAGCCAATACAGGGAATCGGATGAGCAGTTCTTC. Its protein is CASSQYRESDEQFF. This chain connects TRBV4-3 to TRBJ2-1; TRBD1 might be the D (6 bases). Trimming removed 2 bases at V and 8 bases at J, with 13 bases between. Germline CDR1 reads LGHNA; CDR2 reads YSLEER. The CDR3 runs to 14 residues.

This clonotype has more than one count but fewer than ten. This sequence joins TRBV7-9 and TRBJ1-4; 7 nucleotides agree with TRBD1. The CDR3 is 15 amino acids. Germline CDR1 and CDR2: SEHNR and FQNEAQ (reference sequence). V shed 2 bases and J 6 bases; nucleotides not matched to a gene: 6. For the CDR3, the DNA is TGTGCCAGCAGCTTAAACAGGGGAGGGGATGAAAAACTGTTTTTT. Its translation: CASSLNRGGDEKLFF.

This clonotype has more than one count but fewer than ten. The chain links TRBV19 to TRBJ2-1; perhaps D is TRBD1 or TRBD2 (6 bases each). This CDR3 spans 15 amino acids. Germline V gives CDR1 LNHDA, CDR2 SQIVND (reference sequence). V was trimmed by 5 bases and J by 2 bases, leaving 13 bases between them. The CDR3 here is CASSPRGAPYNEQFF. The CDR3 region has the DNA TGTGCCAGTAGTCCAAGGGGGGCTCCCTACAATGAGCAGTTCTTC. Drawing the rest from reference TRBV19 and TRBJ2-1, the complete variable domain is DGGITQSPKYLFRKEGQNVTLSCEQNLNHDAMYWYRQDPGQGLRLIYYSQIVNDFQKGDIAEGYSVSREKKESFPLTVTSAQKNPTAFYLCASSPRGAPYNEQFFGPGTRLTVL.

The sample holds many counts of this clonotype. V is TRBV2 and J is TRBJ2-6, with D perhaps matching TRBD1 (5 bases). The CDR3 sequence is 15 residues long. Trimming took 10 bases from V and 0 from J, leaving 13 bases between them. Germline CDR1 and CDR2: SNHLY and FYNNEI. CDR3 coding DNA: TGTGCCACAAAGGGGCCCAACTCTGGGGCCAACGTCCTGACTTTC. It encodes CATKGPNSGANVLTF.

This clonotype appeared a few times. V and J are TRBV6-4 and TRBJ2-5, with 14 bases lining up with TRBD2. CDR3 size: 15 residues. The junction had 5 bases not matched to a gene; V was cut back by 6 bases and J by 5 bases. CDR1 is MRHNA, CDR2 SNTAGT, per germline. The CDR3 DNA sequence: TGTGCCAGCAGCGAGGGACTAGCGGGGGTGGAGACCCAGTACTTC. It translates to CASSEGLAGVETQYF.

CDR3 sequence (DNA): TGTGCCAGCAGCTTAGCGGTGCAGGGTGATGGCTACACCTTC. Translated: CASSLAVQGDGYTF. This chain uses TRBV7-9 with TRBJ1-2; TRBD1 is a possible D gene (5 bases). This CDR3 region has 14 residues. V lost 0 bases and J 6 bases, leaving 11 bases between the germline ends. Germline V gene sequence: CDR1 SEHNR, CDR2 FQNEAQ (reference sequence).

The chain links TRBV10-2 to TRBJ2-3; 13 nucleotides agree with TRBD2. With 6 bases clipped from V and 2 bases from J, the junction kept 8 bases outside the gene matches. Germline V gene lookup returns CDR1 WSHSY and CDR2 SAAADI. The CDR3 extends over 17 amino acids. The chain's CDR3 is CASRLAGGPVDTDTQYF. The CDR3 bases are TGCGCCAGCAGACTAGCGGGGGGGCCTGTCGACACAGATACGCAGTATTTT.

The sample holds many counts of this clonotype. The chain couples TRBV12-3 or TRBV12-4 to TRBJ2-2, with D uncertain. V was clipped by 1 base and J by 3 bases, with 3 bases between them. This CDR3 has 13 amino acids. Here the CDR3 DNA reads TGTGCCAGCAGTTTAGTGTACACCGGGGAGCTGTTTTTT. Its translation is CASSLVYTGELFF.

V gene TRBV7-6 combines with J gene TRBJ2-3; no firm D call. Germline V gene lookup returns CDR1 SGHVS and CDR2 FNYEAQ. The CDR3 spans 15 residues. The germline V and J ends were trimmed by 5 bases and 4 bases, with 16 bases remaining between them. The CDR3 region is CASSGRTDPSDTQYF. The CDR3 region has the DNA TGTGCCAGCAGCGGCCGGACCGATCCGTCAGATACGCAGTATTTT.

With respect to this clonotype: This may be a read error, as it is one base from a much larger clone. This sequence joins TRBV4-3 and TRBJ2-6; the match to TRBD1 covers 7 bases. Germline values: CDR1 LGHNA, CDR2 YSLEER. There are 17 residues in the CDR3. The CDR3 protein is CASSPLQGPVGTNVLTF. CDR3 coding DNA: TGCGCCAGCAGCCCCTTACAGGGGCCCGTTGGGACCAACGTCCTGACTTTC.

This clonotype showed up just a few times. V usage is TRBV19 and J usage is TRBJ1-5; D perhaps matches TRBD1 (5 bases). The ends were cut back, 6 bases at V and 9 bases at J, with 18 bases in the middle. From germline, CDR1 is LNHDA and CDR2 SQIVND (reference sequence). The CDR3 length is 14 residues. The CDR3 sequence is CASRKQTALGPQHF. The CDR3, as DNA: TGTGCCAGTAGGAAACAGACAGCCCTGGGGCCCCAGCATTTT.

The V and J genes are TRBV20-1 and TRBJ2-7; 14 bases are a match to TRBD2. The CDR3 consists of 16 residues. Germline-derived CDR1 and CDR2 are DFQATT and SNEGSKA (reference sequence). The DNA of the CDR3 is TGCAGCGAGAAACCGGGACTAGCGGGGGAGGCCTACGAGCAGTACTTC. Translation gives CSEKPGLAGEAYEQYF.

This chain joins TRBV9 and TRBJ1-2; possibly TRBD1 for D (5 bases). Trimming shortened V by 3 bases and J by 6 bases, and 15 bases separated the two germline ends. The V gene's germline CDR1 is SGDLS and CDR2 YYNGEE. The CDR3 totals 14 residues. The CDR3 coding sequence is TGTGCCAGCAGCGAACAGGATCGCAAGGATGGCTACACCTTC. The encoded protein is CASSEQDRKDGYTF.

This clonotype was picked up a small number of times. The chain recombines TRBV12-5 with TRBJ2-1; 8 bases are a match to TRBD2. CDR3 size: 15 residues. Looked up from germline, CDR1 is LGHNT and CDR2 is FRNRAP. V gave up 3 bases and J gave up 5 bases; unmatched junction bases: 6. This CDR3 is CASGFGLAGDNEQFF. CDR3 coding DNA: TGTGCTAGTGGTTTTGGTCTAGCGGGCGACAATGAGCAGTTCTTC.

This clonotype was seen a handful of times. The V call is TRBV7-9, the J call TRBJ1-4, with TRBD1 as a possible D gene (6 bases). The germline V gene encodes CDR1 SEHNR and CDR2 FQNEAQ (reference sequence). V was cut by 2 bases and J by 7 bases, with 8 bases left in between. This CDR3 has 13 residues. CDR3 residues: CASSLPGAEKLFF. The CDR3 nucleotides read TGTGCCAGCAGCTTACCAGGGGCTGAAAAACTGTTTTTT.

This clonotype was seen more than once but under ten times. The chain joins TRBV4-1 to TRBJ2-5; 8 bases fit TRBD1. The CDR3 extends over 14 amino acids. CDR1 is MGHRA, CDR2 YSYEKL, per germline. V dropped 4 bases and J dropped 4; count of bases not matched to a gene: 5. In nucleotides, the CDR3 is TGCGCCAGCAGCCTGACAGGGGACCCAGAGACCCAGTACTTC. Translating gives CASSLTGDPETQYF.

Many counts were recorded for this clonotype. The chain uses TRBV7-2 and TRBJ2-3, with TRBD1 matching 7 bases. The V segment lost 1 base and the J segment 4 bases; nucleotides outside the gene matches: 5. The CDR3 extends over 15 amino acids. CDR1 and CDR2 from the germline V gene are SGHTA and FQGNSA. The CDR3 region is CASSLEGQHPDTQYF. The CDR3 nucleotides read TGTGCCAGCAGCTTAGAGGGACAGCATCCAGATACGCAGTATTTT.